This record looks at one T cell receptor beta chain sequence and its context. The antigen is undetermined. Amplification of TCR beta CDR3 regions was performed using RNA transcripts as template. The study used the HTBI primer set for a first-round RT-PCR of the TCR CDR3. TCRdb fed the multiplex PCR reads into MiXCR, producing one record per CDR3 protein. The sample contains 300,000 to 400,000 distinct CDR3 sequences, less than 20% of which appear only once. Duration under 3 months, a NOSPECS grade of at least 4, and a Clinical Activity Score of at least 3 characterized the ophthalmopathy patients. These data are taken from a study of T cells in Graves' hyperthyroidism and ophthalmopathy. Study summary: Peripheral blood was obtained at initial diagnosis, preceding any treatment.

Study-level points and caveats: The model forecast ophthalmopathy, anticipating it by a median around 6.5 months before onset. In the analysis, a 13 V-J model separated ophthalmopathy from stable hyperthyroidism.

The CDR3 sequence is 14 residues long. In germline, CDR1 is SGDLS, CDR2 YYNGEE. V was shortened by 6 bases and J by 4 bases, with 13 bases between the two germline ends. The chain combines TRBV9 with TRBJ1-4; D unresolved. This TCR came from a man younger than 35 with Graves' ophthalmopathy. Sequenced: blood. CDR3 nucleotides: TGTGCCAGCAACAACCAGGACGGTAATGAAAAACTGTTTTTT. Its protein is CASNNQDGNEKLFF.